The clone carrying this TCR beta chain was observed at least ten times. What it binds is unknown. This sample was included in a study of response to subunit inactivated influenza vaccine. Findings of the study overall: The authors suggested that few new T cells are recruited per seasonal influenza vaccination.

With V trimmed by 1 base and J by 4 bases, 9 bases remained unmatched. The CDR3 is 17 amino acids. Germline CDR1 SGHTA, CDR2 FQGNSA. TCRdb passed the RT-PCR reads through MiXCR, listing each CDR3 protein once. Found here are under 550,000 distinct CDR3 sequences, around 7.9% of them singletons; the top ten hold roughly 14%. This sequence originates from a man aged 50 to 69 who received an inactivated influenza vaccine. The specimen comprised PBMCs from blood, sampled about 23 months after vaccination. The rearrangement links TRBV7-2 to TRBJ2-5, with 10 bases matching TRBD2. CDR3: CASSLGLLAGQGETQYF. In DNA form, the CDR3 reads TGTGCCAGCAGCTTAGGGCTACTAGCGGGACAAGGAGAGACCCAGTACTTC.